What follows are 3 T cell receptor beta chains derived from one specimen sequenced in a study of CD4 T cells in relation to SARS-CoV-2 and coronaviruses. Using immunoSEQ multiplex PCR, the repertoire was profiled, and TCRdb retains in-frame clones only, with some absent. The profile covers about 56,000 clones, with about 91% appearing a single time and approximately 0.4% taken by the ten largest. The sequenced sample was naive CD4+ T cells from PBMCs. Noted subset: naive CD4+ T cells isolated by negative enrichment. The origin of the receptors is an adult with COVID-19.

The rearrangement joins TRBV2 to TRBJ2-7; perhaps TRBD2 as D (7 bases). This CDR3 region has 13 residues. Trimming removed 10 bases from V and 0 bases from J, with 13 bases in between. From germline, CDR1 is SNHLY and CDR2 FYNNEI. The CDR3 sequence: CAIRGGNSYEQYF. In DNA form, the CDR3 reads TGTGCCATTAGGGGGGGTAACTCCTACGAGCAGTACTTC.

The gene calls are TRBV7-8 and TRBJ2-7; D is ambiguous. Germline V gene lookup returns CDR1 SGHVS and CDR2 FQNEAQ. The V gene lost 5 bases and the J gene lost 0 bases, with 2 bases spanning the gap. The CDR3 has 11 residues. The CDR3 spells CASSDSYEQYF. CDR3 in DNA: TGTGCCAGCAGCGACTCCTACGAGCAGTACTTC.

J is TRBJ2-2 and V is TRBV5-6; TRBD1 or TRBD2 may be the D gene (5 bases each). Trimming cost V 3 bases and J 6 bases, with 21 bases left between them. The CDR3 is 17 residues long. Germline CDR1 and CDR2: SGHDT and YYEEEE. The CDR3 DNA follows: TGTGCCAGCAGCTGGACCGCCTATTTTCGGGACCCCGGGGAGCTGTTTTTT. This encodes CASSWTAYFRDPGELFF. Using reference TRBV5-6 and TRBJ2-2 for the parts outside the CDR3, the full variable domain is DAGVTQSPTHLIKTRGQQVTLRCSPKSGHDTVSWYQQALGQGPQFIFQYYEEEERQRGNFPDRFSGHQFPNYSSELNVNALLLGDSALYLCASSWTAYFRDPGELFFGEGSRLTVL.